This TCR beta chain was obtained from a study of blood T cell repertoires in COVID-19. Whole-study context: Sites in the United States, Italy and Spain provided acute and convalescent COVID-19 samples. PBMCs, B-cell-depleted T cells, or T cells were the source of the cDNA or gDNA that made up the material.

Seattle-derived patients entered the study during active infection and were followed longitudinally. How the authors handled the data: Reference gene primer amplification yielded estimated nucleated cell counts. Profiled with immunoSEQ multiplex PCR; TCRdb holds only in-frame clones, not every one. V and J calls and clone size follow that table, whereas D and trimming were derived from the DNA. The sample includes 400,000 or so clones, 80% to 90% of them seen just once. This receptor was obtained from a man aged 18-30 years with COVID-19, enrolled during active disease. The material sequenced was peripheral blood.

CDR3 bases: TGTGCCACCAGCAGGCCCCTAAGGAGGAGCGAGACAGATACGCAGTATTTT. It yields the protein CATSRPLRRSETDTQYF. J is TRBJ2-3 and V is TRBV15, with D maybe TRBD2 (5 bases). Germline V gives CDR1 LNHNV, CDR2 YYDKDF (reference sequence). V dropped 3 bases and J dropped 3 bases, with 19 bases sitting between them. The CDR3 is made up of 17 amino acids.